This record covers a single T cell receptor beta chain. This CDR3 is 13 amino acids long. The germline V gene encodes CDR1 GTSNPN and CDR2 SVGIG (reference sequence). The ends lost 4 bases at V and 7 bases at J; junction bases unmatched: 6. These data belong to a study of blood T cell repertoires in COVID-19. Only in-frame clones appear in the TCRdb table, and some are missing; sequencing was by immunoSEQ multiplex PCR. The sample consists of some 91,000 clones, 70% to 90% of them appearing once. The sequencing input was peripheral blood. This TCR came from a human donor in a cohort sampled during active COVID-19. The chain links TRBV30 to TRBJ1-2, with TRBD1 matching 10 bases. The CDR3 protein is CAWKGQGVFGYTF. As DNA, the CDR3 is TGTGCCTGGAAAGGACAGGGGGTTTTTGGCTACACCTTC.